The 29 T cell receptor beta chains in this list originate from one sample, sequenced in a study of beta chain features in type 1 diabetes. These receptors have no identified antigens. Every bit of the isolated RNA underwent reverse transcription, so sequencing read expressed TCRB transcripts. Here immunoSEQ multiplex PCR was the method, and the copy in TCRdb shows in-frame clones only, minus some. The sample has hundreds of thousands of clones, around 16% seen once. Notes on the study in general: Type 1 diabetes patients showed a moderate but significant shortening of TCRB CDR3s in all four CD4+ subsets.

Sequenced sample: naive CD4+ T cells from blood. The origin of the receptors is a man younger than 35 with type 1 diabetes.

The chain employs TRBV6-6 and TRBJ1-6; 10 bases line up with TRBD1. Trimming at V came to 5 bases and at J to 5 bases, leaving 3 bases not matched to a gene. In germline, CDR1 is MNHNY, CDR2 SVGAGI (reference sequence). The CDR3 is made up of 15 amino acids. The CDR3 sequence is CASSDRGRDNSPLHF. For the CDR3, the DNA is TGTGCCAGCAGTGACAGGGGGCGGGATAATTCACCCCTCCACTTT.

The chain carries TRBV6-5 and TRBJ2-7; 8 bases are shared with TRBD1. The germline gives CDR1 MNHEY, CDR2 SVGAGI. The CDR3 length is 16 residues. The V and J ends lost 0 bases and 4 bases, in that order; junction bases with no gene match: 8. The CDR3 coding sequence is TGTGCCAGCAGTTACTCCATGACAGGGGAGAGATACGAGCAGTACTTC. Its protein product is CASSYSMTGERYEQYF.

This chain uses TRBV30 with TRBJ2-7; D perhaps matches TRBD1 (5 bases). V gave up 5 bases and J gave up 5 bases, with 16 bases separating them. The CDR3 sequence is 13 residues long. The germline V gene encodes CDR1 GTSNPN and CDR2 SVGIG (reference sequence). CDR3 coding DNA: TGTGCCTGGTCAGGTCCAGGGCTAAACGAGCAGTACTTC. Translating gives CAWSGPGLNEQYF.

This chain joins TRBV2 and TRBJ1-1; TRBD1 is a possible D gene (5 bases). There are 10 residues in the CDR3. The germline V gene encodes CDR1 SNHLY and CDR2 FYNNEI. Trimming took off 6 bases at V and 10 bases at J, with 9 bases between the two ends. CDR3 sequence: CASSRVSAFF. DNA for the CDR3: TGTGCCAGCAGCAGGGTTTCAGCTTTCTTT.

The V and J genes are TRBV5-1 and TRBJ2-1, with 11 bases aligning to TRBD2. Germline V gene data show CDR1 as SGHRS and CDR2 as YFSETQ. CDR3 size: 14 residues. Germline trimming cut 0 bases from V and 9 bases from J; bases unmatched to any gene: 2. The CDR3 region has the DNA TGCGCCAGCAGCTTGGGCCTAGCGGGGGGTGAGCAGTTCTTC. Translated: CASSLGLAGGEQFF.

The sample holds a few counts of this clone. The chain links TRBV7-6 to TRBJ2-1; 8 positions agree with TRBD2. This CDR3 contains 19 residues. Trimming removed 5 bases from V and 1 base from J; junction bases left unmatched: 16. Germline values: CDR1 SGHVS, CDR2 FNYEAQ. The chain's CDR3 is CASSPSGGGGTFSYNEQFF. The CDR3 DNA sequence: TGTGCCAGCAGCCCAAGCGGGGGCGGGGGAACATTTTCCTACAATGAGCAGTTCTTC. The complete variable domain, with remaining parts taken from reference TRBV7-6 and TRBJ2-1, reads GAGVSQSPRYKVTKRGQDVALRCDPISGHVSLYWYRQALGQGPEFLTYFNYEAQQDKSGLPNDRFSAERPEGSISTLTIQRTEQRDSAMYRCASSPSGGGGTFSYNEQFFGPGTRLTVL.

The J gene is TRBJ2-1, the V gene TRBV29-1, with 10 bases matching TRBD2. CDR1 SQVTM and CDR2 ANQGSEA come from the germline V gene. J lost 6 bases, V lost 3 bases, and 5 bases had no gene match. This CDR3 region has 14 residues. The DNA of the CDR3 is TGCAGCGTTGATGATAGGACTAGCGGCAATGAGCAGTTCTTC. This encodes CSVDDRTSGNEQFF.

The chain recombines TRBV11-2 with TRBJ2-1; TRBD2 matches at 8 bases. The CDR3 contains 14 residues. Germline CDR1 and CDR2: SGHAT and FQNNGV. V shed 2 bases and J 9 bases; nucleotides not matched to a gene: 6. The CDR3 region is CASSLFGRAAEQFF. CDR3 DNA: TGTGCCAGCAGCTTATTCGGGAGGGCCGCTGAGCAGTTCTTC.

The chain uses TRBV2 and TRBJ2-1; D may be TRBD2 (5 bases). V lost 0 bases, J lost 4 bases, and 7 bases lay in between. This CDR3 contains 14 residues. Germline V lookup: CDR1 SNHLY, CDR2 FYNNEI. The CDR3 loop reads CASSEASAYNEQFF. CDR3 DNA: TGTGCCAGCAGTGAAGCTAGCGCGTACAATGAGCAGTTCTTC.

This clone appeared a few times. The chain links TRBV28 to TRBJ2-5; weak D call: TRBD2 (6 bases). Germline V gene data show CDR1 as MDHEN and CDR2 as SYDVKM. The V and J ends lost 7 bases and 5 bases respectively, with 14 bases between them. The CDR3 loop spans 13 amino acids. The CDR3 spells CASTWGVLETQYF. CDR3 DNA sequence: TGTGCCAGCACCTGGGGGGTTTTGGAGACCCAGTACTTC. The whole variable domain, remainder taken from reference TRBV28 and TRBJ2-5, is DVKVTQSSRYLVKRTGEKVFLECVQDMDHENMFWYRQDPGLGLRLIYFSYDVKMKEKGDIPEGYSVSREKKERFSLILESASTNQTSMYLCASTWGVLETQYFGPGTRLLVL.

This clone has only a few counts. The chain uses TRBV2 and TRBJ2-7; 7 positions match TRBD1. V shed 7 bases, J shed 6 bases, and the junction held 9 bases outside the gene matches. CDR3 length equals 13 residues. Germline assignment: CDR1 SNHLY and CDR2 FYNNEI. The CDR3 is CASNRDREGEQYF. DNA of the CDR3: TGTGCCAGCAACCGGGACAGAGAAGGCGAGCAGTACTTC.

V gene TRBV6-5 combines with J gene TRBJ1-5; unclear D gene. Trimming cost V 6 bases and J 0 bases, with 12 bases left between them. Germline CDR1 and CDR2: MNHEY and SVGAGI. The CDR3 has 15 amino acids. CDR3 nucleotides: TGTGCCAGCAGGCCCGCGACACTTAGCAATCAGCCCCAGCATTTT. Protein: CASRPATLSNQPQHF.

The rearrangement joins TRBV27 to TRBJ2-5, with TRBD1 matching over 7 bases. CDR1 is MNHEY, CDR2 SMNVEV, per germline (reference sequence). The CDR3 consists of 14 residues. The trim removed 5 bases at V and 4 bases at J, leaving 7 bases unmatched. The CDR3 nucleotides are TGTGCCAGCAGTGTGACAGGGTTAAGAGAGACCCAGTACTTC. This encodes CASSVTGLRETQYF.

The V and J genes are TRBV9 and TRBJ2-7, with a possible D match to TRBD1 (6 bases). The CDR3 contains 16 residues. CDR1 is SGDLS and CDR2 is YYNGEE in the germline V gene. Trimming took 4 bases from V and 1 from J, leaving 18 bases between them. The CDR3 bases are TGTGCCAGCAGCCCCTCAACAGGGCTTAGGTCCTACGAGCAGTACTTC. Its protein product is CASSPSTGLRSYEQYF.

The rearrangement links TRBV7-9 to TRBJ2-7, with TRBD2 as a possible D gene (5 bases). There are 12 residues in the CDR3. Trimming removed 10 bases at V and 4 bases at J, with 14 bases between. CDR1 SEHNR and CDR2 FQNEAQ come from the germline V gene (reference sequence). The CDR3 sequence is CATNLGGYEQYF. CDR3 DNA sequence: TGTGCCACCAACCTCGGCGGGTACGAGCAGTACTTC.

The V call is TRBV5-6, the J call TRBJ2-3; 7 nucleotides align to TRBD1. With V trimmed by 4 bases and J by 2 bases, 10 bases remained unmatched. The germline V gene encodes CDR1 SGHDT and CDR2 YYEEEE. This CDR3 contains 16 residues. For the CDR3, the DNA is TGTGCCAGCAGCCTAAAGATCAGGGGGTCCACAGATACGCAGTATTTT. Translated: CASSLKIRGSTDTQYF.

This clone came up once. The chain employs TRBV27 and TRBJ1-2, with TRBD1 identical over 9 bases. CDR1 is MNHEY and CDR2 is SMNVEV in the germline V gene (reference sequence). Unmatched junction bases numbered 8, after V lost 1 base and J lost 5 bases. CDR3 length equals 16 residues. The CDR3 is CASSLFGDRVAYGYTF. In DNA form, the CDR3 reads TGTGCCAGCAGTTTATTTGGGGACAGGGTAGCATATGGCTACACCTTC.

This clone was picked up a small number of times. The J gene is TRBJ2-1, the V gene TRBV18, with 8 bases lining up with TRBD1. The CDR3 has 16 amino acids. The junction had 6 bases not matched to a gene; V was cut back by 1 base and J by 4 bases. In germline, CDR1 is KGHSH, CDR2 LQKENI. DNA of the CDR3: TGTGCCAGCTCACCACGGCCCAGGGGGCTTTACAATGAGCAGTTCTTC. Translation: CASSPRPRGLYNEQFF.

This clone was found a few times. V gene TRBV29-1 combines with J gene TRBJ1-1; D possibly corresponds to TRBD1 (6 bases). Between the trimmed V and J ends, which lost 4 bases and 2 bases, there was a span of 23 bases. The CDR3 has 17 residues. Looked up from germline, CDR1 is SQVTM and CDR2 is ANQGSEA. The CDR3 reads CSVGPRTKQGGNTEAFF. In DNA, the CDR3 is TGCAGCGTTGGCCCCCGAACCAAACAGGGCGGAAACACTGAAGCTTTCTTT.

This clone was counted between two and nine times. The chain links TRBV5-1 to TRBJ2-4; 7 positions agree with TRBD2. The V gene's germline CDR1 is SGHRS and CDR2 YFSETQ. CDR3 length: 14 amino acids. V shed 1 base and J 7 bases; nucleotides not matched to a gene: 5. In DNA form, the CDR3 reads TGCGCCAGCAGCTTGAAAGGAGCGGGGAACATTCAGTACTTC. It translates to CASSLKGAGNIQYF.

This rearrangement joins TRBV28 to TRBJ2-5; 7 positions agree with TRBD2. The CDR3 spans 14 residues. Germline-derived CDR1 and CDR2 are MDHEN and SYDVKM. The V segment lost 8 bases and the J segment 5 bases; nucleotides outside the gene matches: 11. In DNA, the CDR3 is TGTGCCAGCCAGGGAGGGGTTGGCGTCGAGACCCAGTACTTC. Residues: CASQGGVGVETQYF.

This chain uses TRBV7-7 with TRBJ2-5, with D uncertain. Germline V lookup: CDR1 SSHAT, CDR2 FNYEAQ (reference sequence). The germline V and J ends were trimmed by 2 bases and 2 bases, with 9 bases remaining between them. The CDR3 runs to 14 residues. The CDR3: CASSLSVAQETQYF. Written as DNA, the CDR3 is TGTGCCAGCAGCTTATCGGTAGCTCAAGAGACCCAGTACTTC.

This chain connects TRBV9 to TRBJ2-3; a possible D gene is TRBD1 (6 bases). From germline, CDR1 is SGDLS and CDR2 YYNGEE. The V gene lost 0 bases and the J gene lost 1 base, with 12 bases spanning the gap. The length of the CDR3 is 16 residues. CDR3 residues: CASSVGSDSGTDTQYF. Written as DNA, the CDR3 is TGTGCCAGCAGCGTAGGGTCGGACAGCGGCACAGATACGCAGTATTTT.

The chain recombines TRBV18 with TRBJ2-1; 9 bases are shared with TRBD1. Germline V lookup: CDR1 KGHSH, CDR2 LQKENI. The CDR3 loop spans 14 amino acids. The V gene end was trimmed by 5 bases and the J gene end by 7 bases; junction bases not matched to a gene: 6. CDR3 coding DNA: TGTGCCAGCTCATCCCGGACAGGGGATAATGAGCAGTTCTTC. Its translation: CASSSRTGDNEQFF.

The CDR3: CASSFGLAGFQETQYF. CDR3 sequence (DNA): TGCGCCAGCAGCTTCGGACTAGCGGGTTTCCAAGAGACCCAGTACTTC. The chain couples TRBV5-1 to TRBJ2-5, with 11 nucleotides matching TRBD2. V lost 2 bases and J lost 1; bases outside the gene matches: 4. Germline CDR1 reads SGHRS; CDR2 reads YFSETQ. The CDR3 is made up of 16 amino acids. Using reference TRBV5-1 and TRBJ2-5 for the parts outside the CDR3, the full variable domain is KAGVTQTPRYLIKTRGQQVTLSCSPISGHRSVSWYQQTPGQGLQFLFEYFSETQRNKGNFPGRFSGRQFSNSRSEMNVSTLELGDSALYLCASSFGLAGFQETQYFGPGTRLLVL.

This rearrangement joins TRBV5-6 to TRBJ2-6, with D possibly being TRBD1 (5 bases). This CDR3 comprises 18 residues. In germline, CDR1 is SGHDT, CDR2 YYEEEE. The ends were cut back, 3 bases at V and 0 bases at J, with 16 bases in the middle. CDR3 region: CASSWGGIWNSGANVLTF. In DNA, the CDR3 is TGTGCCAGCAGCTGGGGCGGAATCTGGAACTCTGGGGCCAACGTCCTGACTTTC.

The chain combines TRBV4-1 with TRBJ2-5; TRBD2 aligns across 13 bases. J was trimmed by 2 bases and V by 0 bases; bases with no gene match: 3. CDR1 is MGHRA and CDR2 is YSYEKL in the germline V gene. The CDR3 totals 17 residues. The CDR3 reads CASSQDRLAGGQETQYF. CDR3 in DNA: TGCGCCAGCAGCCAAGATAGACTAGCGGGGGGTCAAGAGACCCAGTACTTC.

The chain carries TRBV5-1 and TRBJ2-5; D might be TRBD1 (5 bases). CDR3 length equals 15 residues. Looked up from germline, CDR1 is SGHRS and CDR2 is YFSETQ. V lost 5 bases, J lost 1 base, and 15 bases lay in between. CDR3 sequence reads: CASRRSGQGQETQYF. As DNA, the CDR3 is TGCGCCAGCAGAAGGAGTGGGCAGGGCCAAGAGACCCAGTACTTC.

The chain combines TRBV5-1 with TRBJ1-5, with TRBD1 matching over 8 bases. Per germline, CDR1 SGHRS and CDR2 YFSETQ. The CDR3 runs to 15 residues. Germline trimming cut 2 bases from V and 3 bases from J; bases unmatched to any gene: 4. The CDR3 DNA reads TGCGCCAGCAGCTTTGGACAGGGCCTCAATCAGCCCCAGCATTTT. It is translated as CASSFGQGLNQPQHF.